This TCR beta chain was retrieved from a study of neurological immune-mediated disorders. This clonotype was recorded many times. TCRdb fed the 5' RACE reads into MiXCR, producing one record per CDR3 protein. The repertoire holds over 55,000 distinct CDR3 sequences, with about 9.4% as singletons. The sample's time point: longitudinal time-point 1 (baseline). The specimen was PBMCs. The clonotype was recovered from a man aged 25 to 40 in good health.

The CDR3 here is CASMNWGEALDEQYF. For the CDR3, the DNA is TGTGCCAGCATGAATTGGGGGGAGGCATTGGACGAGCAGTACTTC. The V call is TRBV28, the J call TRBJ2-7, with D possibly matching TRBD2 (6 bases). This CDR3 has 15 residues. V lost 7 bases to trimming and J lost 5 bases, with 21 bases between them. From germline, CDR1 is MDHEN and CDR2 SYDVKM.